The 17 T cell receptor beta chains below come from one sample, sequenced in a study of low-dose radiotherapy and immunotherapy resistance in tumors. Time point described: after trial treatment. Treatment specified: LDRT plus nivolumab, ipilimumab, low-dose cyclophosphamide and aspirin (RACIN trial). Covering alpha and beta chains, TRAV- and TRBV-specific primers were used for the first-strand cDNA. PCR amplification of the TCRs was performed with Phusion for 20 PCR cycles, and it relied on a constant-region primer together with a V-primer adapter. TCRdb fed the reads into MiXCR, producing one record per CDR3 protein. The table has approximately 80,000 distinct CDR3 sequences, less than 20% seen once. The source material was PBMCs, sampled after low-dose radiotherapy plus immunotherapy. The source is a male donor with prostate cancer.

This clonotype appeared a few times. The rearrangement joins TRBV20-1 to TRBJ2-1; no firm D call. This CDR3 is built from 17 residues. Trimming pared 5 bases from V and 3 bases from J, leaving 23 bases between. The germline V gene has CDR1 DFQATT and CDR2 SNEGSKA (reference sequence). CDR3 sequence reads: CSAFSFLLAASYNEQFF. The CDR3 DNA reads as TGCAGTGCTTTCTCCTTTTTACTCGCGGCAAGCTACAATGAGCAGTTCTTC.

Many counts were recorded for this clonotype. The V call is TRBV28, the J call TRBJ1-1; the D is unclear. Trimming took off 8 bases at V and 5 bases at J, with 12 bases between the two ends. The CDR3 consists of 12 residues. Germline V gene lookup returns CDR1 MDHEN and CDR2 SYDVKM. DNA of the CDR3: TGTGCCAGCCGGGGTGTAGGGACTGAAGCTTTCTTT. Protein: CASRGVGTEAFF.

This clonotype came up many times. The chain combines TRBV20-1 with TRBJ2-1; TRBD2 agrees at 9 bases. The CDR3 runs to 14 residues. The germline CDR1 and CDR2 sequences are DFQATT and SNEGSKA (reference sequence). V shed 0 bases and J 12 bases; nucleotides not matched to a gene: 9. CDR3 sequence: CSARDRGAGGGQFF. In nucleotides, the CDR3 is TGCAGTGCTAGAGATAGGGGAGCGGGAGGAGGGCAGTTCTTC.

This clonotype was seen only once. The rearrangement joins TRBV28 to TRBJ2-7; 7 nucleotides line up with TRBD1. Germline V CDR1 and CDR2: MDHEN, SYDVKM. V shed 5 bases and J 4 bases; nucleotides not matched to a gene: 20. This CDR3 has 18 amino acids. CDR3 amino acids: CASSTVDRATGDTYEQYF. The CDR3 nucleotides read TGTGCCAGCAGTACCGTCGACAGGGCCACCGGGGATACATACGAGCAGTACTTC. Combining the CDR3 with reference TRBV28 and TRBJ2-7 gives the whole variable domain DVKVTQSSRYLVKRTGEKVFLECVQDMDHENMFWYRQDPGLGLRLIYFSYDVKMKEKGDIPEGYSVSREKKERFSLILESASTNQTSMYLCASSTVDRATGDTYEQYFGPGTRLTVT.

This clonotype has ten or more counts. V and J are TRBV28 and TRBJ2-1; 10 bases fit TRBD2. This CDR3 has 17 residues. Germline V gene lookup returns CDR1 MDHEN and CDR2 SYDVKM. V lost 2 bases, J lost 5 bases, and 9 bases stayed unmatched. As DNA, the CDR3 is TGTGCCAGCAGTTTAACAGCCGGGACTAGCGCTCACAATGAGCAGTTCTTC. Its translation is CASSLTAGTSAHNEQFF. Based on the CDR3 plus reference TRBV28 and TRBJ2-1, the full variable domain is DVKVTQSSRYLVKRTGEKVFLECVQDMDHENMFWYRQDPGLGLRLIYFSYDVKMKEKGDIPEGYSVSREKKERFSLILESASTNQTSMYLCASSLTAGTSAHNEQFFGPGTRLTVL.

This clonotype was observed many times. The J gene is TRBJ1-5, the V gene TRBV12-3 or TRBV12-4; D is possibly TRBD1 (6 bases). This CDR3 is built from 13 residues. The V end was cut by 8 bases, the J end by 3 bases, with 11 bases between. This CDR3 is CASSGQINQPQHF. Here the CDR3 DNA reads TGTGCCAGCTCCGGACAGATCAATCAGCCCCAGCATTTT.

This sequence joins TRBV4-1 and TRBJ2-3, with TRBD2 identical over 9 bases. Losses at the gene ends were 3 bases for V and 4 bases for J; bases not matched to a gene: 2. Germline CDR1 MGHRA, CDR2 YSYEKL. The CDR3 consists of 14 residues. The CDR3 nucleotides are TGCGCCAGCAGCCAGGGACTAGCATCAGATACGCAGTATTTT. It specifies CASSQGLASDTQYF.

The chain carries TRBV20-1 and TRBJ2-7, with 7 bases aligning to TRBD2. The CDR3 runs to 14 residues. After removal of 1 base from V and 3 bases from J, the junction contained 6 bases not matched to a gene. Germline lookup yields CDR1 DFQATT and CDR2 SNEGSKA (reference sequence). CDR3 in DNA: TGCAGTGCTAGAGCTCTAGCGGACAACTACGAGCAGTACTTC. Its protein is CSARALADNYEQYF.

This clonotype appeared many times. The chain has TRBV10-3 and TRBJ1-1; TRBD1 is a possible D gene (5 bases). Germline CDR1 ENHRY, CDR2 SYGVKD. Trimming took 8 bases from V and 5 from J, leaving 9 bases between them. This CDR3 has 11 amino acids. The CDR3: CAIGGRTEAFF. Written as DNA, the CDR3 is TGTGCCATCGGGGGGAGAACTGAAGCTTTCTTT.

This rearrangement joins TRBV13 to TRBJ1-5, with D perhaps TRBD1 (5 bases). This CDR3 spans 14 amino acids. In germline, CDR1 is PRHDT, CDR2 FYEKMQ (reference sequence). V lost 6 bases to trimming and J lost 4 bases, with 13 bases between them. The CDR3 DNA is TGTGCCAGCAGTATGGGACTGAGAAATCAGCCCCAGCATTTT. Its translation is CASSMGLRNQPQHF.

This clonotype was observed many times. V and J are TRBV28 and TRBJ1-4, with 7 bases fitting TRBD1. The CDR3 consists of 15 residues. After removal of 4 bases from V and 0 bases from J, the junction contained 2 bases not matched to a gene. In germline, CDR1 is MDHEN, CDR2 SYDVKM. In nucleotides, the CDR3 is TGTGCCAGCAGTTACCAGGGGGCAACTAATGAAAAACTGTTTTTT. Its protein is CASSYQGATNEKLFF. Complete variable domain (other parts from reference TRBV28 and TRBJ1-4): DVKVTQSSRYLVKRTGEKVFLECVQDMDHENMFWYRQDPGLGLRLIYFSYDVKMKEKGDIPEGYSVSREKKERFSLILESASTNQTSMYLCASSYQGATNEKLFFGSGTQLSVL.

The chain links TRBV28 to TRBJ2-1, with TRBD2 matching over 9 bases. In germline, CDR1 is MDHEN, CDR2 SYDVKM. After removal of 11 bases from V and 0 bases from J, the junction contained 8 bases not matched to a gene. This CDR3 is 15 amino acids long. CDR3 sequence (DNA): TGTGCCGGAAGTAGCGGGAGTAGCTCCTACAATGAGCAGTTCTTC. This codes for CAGSSGSSSYNEQFF.

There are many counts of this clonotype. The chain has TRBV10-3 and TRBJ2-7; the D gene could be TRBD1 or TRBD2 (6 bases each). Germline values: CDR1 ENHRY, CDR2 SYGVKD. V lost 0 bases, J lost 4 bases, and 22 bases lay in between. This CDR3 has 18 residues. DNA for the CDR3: TGTGCCATCAGTGAGTCTGGGGGGCGCGACATAGGCCGGTACGAGCAGTACTTC. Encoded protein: CAISESGGRDIGRYEQYF.

CDR3 amino acids: CASSPWTGRYEQYF. In DNA form, the CDR3 reads TGTGCCAGCAGCCCTTGGACAGGACGCTACGAGCAGTACTTC. The genes are TRBV14 and TRBJ2-7; 7 bases align to TRBD1. Per the germline V gene, CDR1 is SGHDN and CDR2 is FVKESK. This CDR3 is built from 14 residues. V was pared by 4 bases and J by 3 bases, with 6 bases of the junction left unmatched.

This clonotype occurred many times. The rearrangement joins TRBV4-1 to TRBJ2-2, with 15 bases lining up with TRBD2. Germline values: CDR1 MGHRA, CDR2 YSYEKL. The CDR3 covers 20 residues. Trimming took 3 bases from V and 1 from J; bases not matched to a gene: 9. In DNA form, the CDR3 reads TGCGCCAGCAGCCAGCCCGGACTAGCGGGAGGGCCTGGGAACACCGGGGAGCTGTTTTTT. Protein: CASSQPGLAGGPGNTGELFF.

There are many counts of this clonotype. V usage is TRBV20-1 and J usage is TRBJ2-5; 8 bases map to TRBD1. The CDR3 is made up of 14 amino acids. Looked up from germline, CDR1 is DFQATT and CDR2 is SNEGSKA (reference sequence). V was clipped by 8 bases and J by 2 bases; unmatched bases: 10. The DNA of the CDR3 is TGCAGTTCACCTGACAGGGGCGGACAAGAGACCCAGTACTTC. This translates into CSSPDRGGQETQYF.

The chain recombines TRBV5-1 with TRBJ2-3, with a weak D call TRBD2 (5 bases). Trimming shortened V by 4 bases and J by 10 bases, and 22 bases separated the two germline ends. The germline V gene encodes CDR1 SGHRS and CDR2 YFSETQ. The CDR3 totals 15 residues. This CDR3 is CASSRPGGSKGAQYF. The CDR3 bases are TGCGCCAGCAGCCGGCCCGGTGGGAGTAAGGGTGCGCAGTATTTT.